This TCR beta chain was identified during a study of blood T cell repertoires in COVID-19 (dated by TCRdb to about 2020). Study-wide context: The collaborator samples originated in the United States, Italy and Spain and spanned the acute and convalescent phases of COVID-19. The prospective study material was composed of cDNA or gDNA derived from T cells, B-cell-depleted T cells, or PBMCs. Subjects who had been exposed to COVID-19, were actively infected with it, or had recovered from it provided the deeply sampled blood TCRbeta repertoires that made up the dataset. The repertoires were released in a freely available public database meant as a resource for research on the immune response to SARS-CoV-2. Samples came from the ongoing ImmuneRACE study (first 160 participants) plus 1,254 subjects from 6 global collaborators. Nearly every sample came with metadata listing a de-identified subject ID, COVID-19 status, age in years and sex. Where available, HLA class I and class II types were obtained from metadata supplied by the sample provider rather than from assay-based typing. What the research found in general, with its limitations: The amount of clinical and demographic metadata varied by source and participant and was provided uncurated.

The CDR3 runs 15 residues from the cysteine to the phenylalanine. Just the 45-base CDR3 DNA is kept, in frame starting at base 1. V is cut back by 1 base and J by 3 bases, with 4 bases in the junction unmatched. The germline V gene encodes CDR1 SGDLS and CDR2 YYNGEE. Details on this clone: The clone's antigen remains unknown. No base quality values were provided; no much bigger clone lies one nucleotide off.

TCRbeta CDR3 regions were amplified from genomic DNA by means of the immunoSEQ Assay, a bias-controlled multiplex PCR. The authors' pipeline ran thus. Nucleated cell counts per sample were estimated from amplification of reference gene primers within the assay. To quantify the absolute abundance of each unique TCRbeta CDR3 rearrangement, sequence reads were collapsed and filtered. For each sample, productive Simpson clonality was calculated as the square root of Simpson's diversity index across productive rearrangements. As stored in TCRdb, this immuneACCESS dataset retains in-frame rearrangements with V and J assigned. A fraction of the clones does not appear; measured against another copy, unresolved V genes explain less than half of the discrepancy, and the remainder lacks a known reason. The V and J calls and clone size were taken over from that table, and D and trimming were inferred from the DNA. This sample gives around 140,000 clones in total; over 75% of them show up just once. The ten largest clones add up to roughly 12% of the sample.

One collaborating source in Seattle enrolled patients while the patients were actively infected and followed the patients over time throughout the course of disease. Whole blood was collected in K2EDTA tubes by collaborating institutions according to the institutions' own protocols. Collaborator samples were shipped for TCRbeta analysis as frozen whole blood, isolated PBMCs, or DNA extracted from either sample type. Sequences were obtained from peripheral blood. This sequence uses TRBV9 and TRBJ2-1, with 7 junctional bases fitting TRBD2. The sequence came from a man younger than 35 with COVID-19, enrolled during active disease. The CDR3 region has the sequence CASSVLSGNYNEQFF. In nucleotide form, the sequence is TGTGCCAGCAGCGTATTGAGCGGGAACTACAATGAGCAGTTCTTC.